The T cell receptor (beta chain) under discussion was sequenced for a study of Ad26.COV2.S vaccination and SARS-CoV-2 variants. As for this clone: The target antigen is unknown.

Findings and caveats of the study: Recipients of vaccine and of placebo showed similar breadth of their non-spike TCR repertoires.

The germline V gene has CDR1 MNHEY and CDR2 SMNVEV (reference sequence). Trimming shortened V by 6 bases and J by 3 bases, and 18 bases separated the two germline ends. The CDR3 runs to 15 residues. Clones were sequenced by immunoSEQ multiplex PCR, and TCRdb holds only the in-frame ones, with some missing. The sample holds around 370,000 clones, under 95% seen once. The chain combines TRBV27 with TRBJ2-7; a weak D match, TRBD1 (8 bases). The source of this sequence is a human donor who had recovered from COVID-19. The source was peripheral blood, collected after recovery from COVID-19. This CDR3 is CASSSSGTGHYEQYF. The CDR3, as DNA: TGTGCCAGCAGCTCGAGCGGGACAGGACACTACGAGCAGTACTTC.